This T cell receptor beta chain appears in the sequencing data of a study of PD-L1 blockade in urothelial cancer (dated by TCRdb to about 2017). A note on the overall study: Therapy was started in the mid-2010s for all patients, and atezolizumab 1,200 mg was administered intravenously every 3 weeks. About 90% of the 29 patients were identified as males with urothelial cancer of bladder origin, and a prior smoking history was reported by 18 of 29 patients. An ECOG performance status of 0 or 1 was recorded for the patients, and 0 to 3 prior chemotherapy regimens had been received by the patients. Blood samples were analyzed 3 weeks after the start of treatment (second dose) and 6 weeks after the start of treatment. Blood samples gave median yields of approximately 130,000 T cells and 83,000 or so unique TCRs, along with a median clonality of approximately 0.084. An exploratory multi-omic analysis was conducted of the somatic, immune and clinical correlates of response to PD-L1 blockade with atezolizumab in urothelial cancer. Pretreatment tumor samples, along with matched peripheral blood serially collected before and after atezolizumab treatment, were subjected to TCR sequencing. Durable clinical benefit meant progression-free survival longer than 6 months, and TCR features were also tested against progression-free and overall survival. In the same patients, pretreatment tumors underwent whole exome sequencing and RNA sequencing in addition to TCR sequencing. Durable clinical benefit was achieved by nine patients and was not achieved by 20 patients. Twenty-nine patients had pretreatment blood TCR-seq, around 25 had at least one posttreatment blood collection, and around 25 had tumor TCR-seq.

General study outcomes and caveats: Small sample size (n ≈ 30) and many exploratory analyses mean the results are intended to be hypothesis-generating. A pretreatment peripheral blood TCR clonality below the median was linked to improved progression-free and overall survival. Patients with durable benefit showed greater expansion of tumor-associated TCR clones in peripheral blood 3 weeks after starting treatment (n ≈ 20, p = 0.022).

The cohort included roughly 30 patients with locally advanced or metastatic urothelial carcinoma who were treated at Memorial Sloan Kettering on a trial protocol. Peripheral blood mononuclear cells were collected pretreatment and during treatment, at between 1 and 8 total time points per patient. The Qiagen DNeasy Blood extraction kit was used to purify genomic DNA from total PBMCs and from tumor samples. PBMCs were collected pretreatment and during treatment, and were isolated and stored as previously described. A note on this clone: Its antigen is still unknown. Base-call qualities are not available, and no considerably larger clone is one nucleotide away.

Synthetic TCR analog templates were spiked into each PCR so that absolute template abundance could be estimated from read counts. The immunoSEQ assay used bias-controlled V and J gene primers to amplify TCRbeta CDR3 regions from genomic DNA. Sequencing of rearranged TCRbeta segments was done at approximately 20X coverage. For the original study's pipeline: Sequencing errors were corrected by clustering and CDR3s were annotated against IMGT to assign V, D and J genes. Out-of-frame and stop-codon sequences were excluded, and only productive TCRbeta rearrangements were used in downstream analyses. Clonality was calculated as one minus the Shannon entropy normalized by the log of the number of unique productive sequences. Fisher's exact test with Benjamini-Hochberg correction, at a threshold of adjusted p below 0.01, was used to find clones that differed between time points or between blood and tumor. TCRdb mirrors the immuneACCESS table, restricted to in-frame sequences. Some clones are absent from its copies; in checked studies, under half trace to an unresolved V gene, and the reason for the others is unknown. That table furnishes V, J and clone size, whereas the DNA furnished D and trimming. The sample table records 35,000 to 50,000 clones; 81% of these occur just once. Approximately 2.9% of the sample comes from the top ten.

The origin of this receptor is a man between 65 and 79 years old with urothelial cancer. The sequenced sample was PBMCs, obtained around atezolizumab (anti-PD-L1) treatment.

The CDR3 loop reads CASRDFRTGNTIYF. The sequence in DNA is TGTGCCAGCCGGGACTTTCGAACTGGAAACACCATATATTTT. The chain was built from TRBV19 and TRBJ1-3, with TRBD1 perhaps the D gene, on 5 matching bases. The V and J ends are trimmed by 9 bases and 2 bases, leaving 14 bases between them. CDR1 is given as LNHDA and CDR2 as SQIVND, both from the germline V gene (reference sequence). CDR3 length: 14 amino acids, cysteine to phenylalanine. The DNA shown is the 42-base CDR3, in frame from base 1.